The 7 T cell receptor beta chains below come from one sample, sequenced in a study of cytomegalovirus exposure and HLA in healthy donors. The PCR made use of 60 Vbeta and 13 Jbeta primers. Some clones are missing from TCRdb's copy, which holds only in-frame ones; the method was immunoSEQ multiplex PCR. Seen here are around 120,000 clones, 55% to 75% observed once, and the top ten hold less than 2%. Specimen: PBMCs. Receptor source: a young man in good health and CMV-seropositive.

The table lists this clone with a few counts. The chain carries TRBV15 and TRBJ2-5; weak D call: TRBD1 (6 bases). Germline CDR1 is LNHNV and CDR2 is YYDKDF (reference sequence). With 5 bases removed from V and 1 base from J, the gap between germline ends came to 14 bases. The CDR3 length is 15 residues. The CDR3 region is CATSGRGGRQETQYF. For the CDR3, the DNA is TGTGCCACCAGCGGCCGTGGGGGCCGCCAAGAGACCCAGTACTTC.

This clone was seen a few times. This chain links TRBV6-1 with TRBJ1-1; 8 bases match TRBD1. The germline V gene encodes CDR1 MNHNS and CDR2 SASEGT. V was pared by 4 bases and J by 5 bases, with 12 bases of the junction left unmatched. The CDR3 is 16 amino acids. The DNA of the CDR3 is TGTGCCAGCAGTGGTATCGACAGGGGTTTGCTTACTGAAGCTTTCTTT. Protein: CASSGIDRGLLTEAFF.

The V and J genes are TRBV4-1 and TRBJ1-4, with D possibly matching TRBD1 (5 bases). V lost 4 bases to trimming and J lost 8 bases, with 17 bases between them. The CDR3 covers 15 residues. CDR1 and CDR2 from the germline V gene are MGHRA and YSYEKL. The CDR3 here is CASSPPRGSGEKLFF. CDR3 bases: TGCGCCAGCAGCCCCCCACGGGGGTCGGGCGAAAAACTGTTTTTT.

V gene TRBV15 combines with J gene TRBJ2-5; 9 nucleotides match TRBD1. V shed 3 bases, J shed 5 bases, and the junction held 7 bases outside the gene matches. The CDR3 loop spans 15 amino acids. Germline loops: CDR1 LNHNV, CDR2 YYDKDF (reference sequence). For the CDR3, the DNA is TGTGCCACCAGCAGGGGAACAGGGGGCGCGGAGACCCAGTACTTC. Its protein product is CATSRGTGGAETQYF.

The chain uses TRBV5-4 and TRBJ2-1; 15 bases line up with TRBD2. V lost 3 bases and J lost 11; bases outside the gene matches: 6. Per the germline V gene, CDR1 is SGHNT and CDR2 is YYREEE (reference sequence). The CDR3 runs 15 residues. The CDR3: CASSSGTSGGLQQFF. CDR3 in DNA: TGTGCCAGCAGCTCGGGGACTAGCGGGGGGCTACAGCAGTTCTTC.

The CDR3 sequence: CASSIVGGSYGEQFF. CDR3 coding DNA: TGTGCCAGTAGTATAGTTGGCGGGTCTTACGGTGAGCAGTTCTTC. The chain carries TRBV19 and TRBJ2-1; possibly TRBD2 for D (5 bases). The CDR3 has 15 amino acids. Per germline, CDR1 LNHDA and CDR2 SQIVND (reference sequence). V lost 1 base and J 9 bases, leaving 16 bases between the germline ends.

The genes are TRBV9 and TRBJ2-7; the match to TRBD2 covers 7 bases. CDR3 size: 14 residues. J gave up 2 bases and V 3 bases, and 5 bases lay outside the gene matches. From germline, CDR1 is SGDLS and CDR2 YYNGEE. The CDR3: CASSAGLSPYEQYF. CDR3 sequence (DNA): TGTGCCAGCAGCGCGGGACTATCTCCCTACGAGCAGTACTTC. Filled out from reference TRBV9 and TRBJ2-7, the complete variable domain reads DSGVTQTPKHLITATGQRVTLRCSPRSGDLSVYWYQQSLDQGLQFLIQYYNGEERAKGNILERFSAQQFPDLHSELNLSSLELGDSALYFCASSAGLSPYEQYFGPGTRLTVT.